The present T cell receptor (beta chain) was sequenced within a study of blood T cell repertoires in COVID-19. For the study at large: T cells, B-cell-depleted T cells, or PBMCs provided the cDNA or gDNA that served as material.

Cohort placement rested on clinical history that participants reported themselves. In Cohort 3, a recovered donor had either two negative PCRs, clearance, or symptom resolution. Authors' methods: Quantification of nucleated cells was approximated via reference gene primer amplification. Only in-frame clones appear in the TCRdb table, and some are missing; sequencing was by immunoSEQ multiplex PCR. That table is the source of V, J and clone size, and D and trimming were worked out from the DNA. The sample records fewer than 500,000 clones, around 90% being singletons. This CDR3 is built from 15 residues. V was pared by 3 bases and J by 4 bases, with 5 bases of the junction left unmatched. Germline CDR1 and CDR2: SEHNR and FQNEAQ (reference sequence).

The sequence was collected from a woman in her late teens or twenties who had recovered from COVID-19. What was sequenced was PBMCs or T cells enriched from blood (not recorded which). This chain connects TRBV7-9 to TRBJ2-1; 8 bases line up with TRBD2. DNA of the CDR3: TGTGCCAGCAGCTTTCCCGAGCGGGAGTACAATGAGCAGTTCTTC. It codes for CASSFPEREYNEQFF.